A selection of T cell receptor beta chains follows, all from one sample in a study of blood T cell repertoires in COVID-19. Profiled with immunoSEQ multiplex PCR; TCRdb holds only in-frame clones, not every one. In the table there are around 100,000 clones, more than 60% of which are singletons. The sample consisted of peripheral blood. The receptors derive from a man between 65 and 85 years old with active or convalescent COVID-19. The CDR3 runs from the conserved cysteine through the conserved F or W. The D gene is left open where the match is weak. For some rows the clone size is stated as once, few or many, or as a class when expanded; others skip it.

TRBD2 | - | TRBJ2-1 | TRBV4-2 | TGTGCCAGCAGCCAGGACCCAGGACTAGCGGACTCCTACAATGAGCAGTTCTTC | CASSQDPGLADSYNEQFF
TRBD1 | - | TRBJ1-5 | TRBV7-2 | TGTGCCAGCAGCGTACAGGGGTATAGCAATCAGCCCCAGCATTTT | CASSVQGYSNQPQHF
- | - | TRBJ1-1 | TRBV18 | TGTGCCAGCTCAGCAAACCGGGACAATGAAGCTTTCTTT | CASSANRDNEAFF
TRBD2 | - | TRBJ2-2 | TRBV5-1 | TGCGCCAGCAGCTTGGCGTACCCTGCAGCGGGGGGCCCCACCGGGGAGCTGTTTTTT | CASSLAYPAAGGPTGELFF
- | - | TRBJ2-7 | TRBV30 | TGTGCCTGGAGTAGGAACGGGGGTAGCCTTAACGAGCAGTACTTC | CAWSRNGGSLNEQYF
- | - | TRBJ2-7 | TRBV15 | TGTGCCACCAGCAGAGAATGGAGCGAGCAGTACTTC | CATSREWSEQYF
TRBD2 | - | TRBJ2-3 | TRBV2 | TGTGCCAGCAGTAGGACTAGAGATACGCAGTATTTT | CASSRTRDTQYF
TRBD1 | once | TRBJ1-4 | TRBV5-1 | TGCGCCAGCAGCCTACAGGGGACGACTAATGAAAAACTGTTTTTT | CASSLQGTTNEKLFF
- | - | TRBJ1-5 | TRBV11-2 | TGTGCCAGCAGCTTAGTAGGGAGTCAGCCCCAGCATTTT | CASSLVGSQPQHF
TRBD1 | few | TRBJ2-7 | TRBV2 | TGTGCCAGCAGGCGGGCCGACAGGGGCTACGAGCAGTACTTC | CASRRADRGYEQYF
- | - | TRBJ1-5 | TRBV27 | TGTGCCAGCAGTTTACAGGGCCGGGGGGGGCCCCAGCATTTT | CASSLQGRGGPQHF
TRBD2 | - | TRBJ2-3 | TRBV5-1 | TGCGCCAGCACCCTAGCGGGGACTACAGATACGCAGTATTTT | CASTLAGTTDTQYF
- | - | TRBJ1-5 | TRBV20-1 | TGCAGTGCTAGTATGGCGGACTATAGCAATCAGCCCCAGCATTTT | CSASMADYSNQPQHF
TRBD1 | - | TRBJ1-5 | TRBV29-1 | TGCAGCGTTTCAGGGGGGAGCAATCAGCCCCAGCATTTT | CSVSGGSNQPQHF
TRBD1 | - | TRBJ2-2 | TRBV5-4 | TGTGCCAGCAGCCCCGGGACAGCGAACACCGGGGAGCTGTTTTTT | CASSPGTANTGELFF
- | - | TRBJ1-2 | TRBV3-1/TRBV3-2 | TGTGCCAGCAGCCAAGGCCAGGGTGTTAGCCGTGGCTACACCTTC | CASSQGQGVSRGYTF
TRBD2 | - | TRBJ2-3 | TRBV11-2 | TGTGCCAGCAGCTCGGGACTAGCGGCCACCTTAGATACGCAGTATTTT | CASSSGLAATLDTQYF
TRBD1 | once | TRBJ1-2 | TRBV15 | TGTGCCACCAGCATGCAGGGGGCCTCATATGGCTACACCTTC | CATSMQGASYGYTF
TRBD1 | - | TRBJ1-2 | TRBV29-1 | TGCAGCGTTGGCCCGGACAGGGGCCGTGGCTACACCTTC | CSVGPDRGRGYTF
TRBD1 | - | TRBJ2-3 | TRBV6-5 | TGTGCCAGCAGTTACGGACAGGGCACAGATACGCAGTATTTT | CASSYGQGTDTQYF
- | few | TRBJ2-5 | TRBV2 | TGTGCCAGCAGTGAATTGTTACAGGGTGGCCAAGAGACCCAGTACTTC | CASSELLQGGQETQYF
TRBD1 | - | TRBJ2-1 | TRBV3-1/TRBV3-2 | TGTGCCAGCTCAGGGACAGGGGGCCCCAATGAGCAGTTCTTC | CASSGTGGPNEQFF
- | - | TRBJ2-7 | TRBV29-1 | TGCAGCGTTGCCCCCCCTTACGAGCAGTACTTC | CSVAPPYEQYF
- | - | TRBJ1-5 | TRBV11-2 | TGTGCCAGCAGCTTAGCGCCACAGGTAAATCAGCCCCAGCATTTT | CASSLAPQVNQPQHF
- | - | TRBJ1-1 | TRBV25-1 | TGTGCCAGCATGAACAGGAACACTGAAGCTTTCTTT | CASMNRNTEAFF
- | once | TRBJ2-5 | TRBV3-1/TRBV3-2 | TGTGCCAGCAGCCAAGAAATAAGTAGGGGGGGCAGGGAGACCCAGTACTTC | CASSQEISRGGRETQYF
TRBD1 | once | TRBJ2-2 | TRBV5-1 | TGCGCCAGCAGCCCCGGGACAGGGGCCGGGGAGCTGTTTTTT | CASSPGTGAGELFF
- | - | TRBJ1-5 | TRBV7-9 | TGTGCCGGACTAATTAGCAATCAGCCCCAGCATTTT | CAGLISNQPQHF
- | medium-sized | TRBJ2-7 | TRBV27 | TGTGCCAGCAGTTTATTAGAGGAGGACGAGCAGTACTTC | CASSLLEEDEQYF
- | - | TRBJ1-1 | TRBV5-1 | TGCGCCAGCAGCTTGTCTGGGGCGCTGAACACTGAAGCTTTCTTT | CASSLSGALNTEAFF
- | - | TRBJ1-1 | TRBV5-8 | TGTGCCAGCAGCTATCAACTTCCTACAGGTGGAGCTTTCTTT | CASSYQLPTGGAFF
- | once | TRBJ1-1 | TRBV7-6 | TGTGCCAGCAGATCTAGTGGGGCGGACAACACTGAAGCTTTCTTT | CASRSSGADNTEAFF
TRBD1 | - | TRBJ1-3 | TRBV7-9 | TGTGCCAGCAGCAGAACAGGGGACGGAAACACCATATATTTT | CASSRTGDGNTIYF
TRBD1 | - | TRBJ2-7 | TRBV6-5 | TGTGCCAGCAGGGACAGGGGAACCTCCTACGAGCAGTACTTC | CASRDRGTSYEQYF
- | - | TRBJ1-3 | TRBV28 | TGTGCCAGCAGTTTCCCTCCAGGGGACGGAAACACCATATATTTT | CASSFPPGDGNTIYF
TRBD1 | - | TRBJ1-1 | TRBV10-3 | TGTGCCATCAGTGAGCCAGACAGGGGGGAGATGAACACTGAAGCTTTCTTT | CAISEPDRGEMNTEAFF
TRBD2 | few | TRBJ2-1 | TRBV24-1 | TGTGCCACCAGTGATTGGGGACTAGCGGGAGCGTCAGATGAGCAGTTCTTC | CATSDWGLAGASDEQFF
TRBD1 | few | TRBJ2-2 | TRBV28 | TGTGCCAGCACCACCCCGACAGGGGTCACCGGGGAGCTGTTTTTT | CASTTPTGVTGELFF
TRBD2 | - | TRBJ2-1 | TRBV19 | TGTGCCAGTAGTAGAAGGCGGGAGGGCCTAGAAAATGAGCAGTTCTTC | CASSRRREGLENEQFF
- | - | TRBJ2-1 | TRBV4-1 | TGCGCCAGCAGCCAAGATCGTGGGGGACTCTACAATGAGCAGTTCTTC | CASSQDRGGLYNEQFF
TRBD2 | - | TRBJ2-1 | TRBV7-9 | TGTGCCAGCAGCTTAGGACTAGCGCTTTCCTACAATGAGCAGTTCTTC | CASSLGLALSYNEQFF
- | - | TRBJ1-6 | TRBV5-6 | TGTGCCAGCAGCGTGGGGAGGGGCAATTCACCCCTCCACTTT | CASSVGRGNSPLHF
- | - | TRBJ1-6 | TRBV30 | TGTGCTGTAGGGGTTAATTCACCCCTCCACTTT | CAVGVNSPLHF
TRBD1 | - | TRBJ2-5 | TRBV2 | TGTGCCAGCGGGGTACAGGGGGCGCGTGAAGAGACCCAGTACTTC | CASGVQGAREETQYF
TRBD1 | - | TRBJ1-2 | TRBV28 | TGTGCCAGCAGGGGAAGACAGGGAGCTTCCTATGGCTACACCTTC | CASRGRQGASYGYTF
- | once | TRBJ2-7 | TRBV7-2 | TGTGCCAGCAGCTTATCCCCTGGCAGGGACTACGAGCAGTACTTC | CASSLSPGRDYEQYF
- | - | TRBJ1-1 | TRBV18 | TGTGCCAGCTCACCGGTCCGGGTTAGATCTGAAGCTTTCTTT | CASSPVRVRSEAFF
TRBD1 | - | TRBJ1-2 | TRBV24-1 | TGTGCCACCTCCCGGGACAGAAGTGGCTACACCTTC | CATSRDRSGYTF
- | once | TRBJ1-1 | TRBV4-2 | TGTGCCAGCAGCCTTAATTCCGGGGAGAACACTGAAGCTTTCTTT | CASSLNSGENTEAFF
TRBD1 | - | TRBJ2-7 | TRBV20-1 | TGCAGTGCTAGTACCCCGACAGGGTCCTACGAGCAGTACTTC | CSASTPTGSYEQYF
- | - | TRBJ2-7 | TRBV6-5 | TGTGCCAGCAGTTACTCGCAGGGCTACGAGCAGTACTTC | CASSYSQGYEQYF
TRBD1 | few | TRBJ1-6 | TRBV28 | TGTGCCAGCAGTTCGACAGGGGATAATTCACCCCTCCACTTT | CASSSTGDNSPLHF